This T cell receptor (beta chain) derives from a study of cytomegalovirus exposure and HLA in healthy donors. Whole-study results and caveats: Cytomegalovirus association was listed for roughly 160 TCR beta chains. Previous analysis showed most TCR beta V segments were productive about 87% or about 30% of the time. Donor immune exposure was known only as CMV serostatus.

The CDR3 is 17 residues long. The V end lost 5 bases, the J end lost 5 bases, and 19 bases lay between the germline ends. Germline CDR1 MGHDK, CDR2 SYGVNS. In the PCR, 60 Vbeta and 13 Jbeta primers were used. Here immunoSEQ multiplex PCR was the method, and the copy in TCRdb shows in-frame clones only, minus some. The sample includes 130,000 to 150,000 clones, 60% to 85% of them seen just once. Comments on this clone: Its antigen is unknown.

This sequence was found in a man in his late teens or twenties in good health and CMV-seronegative. Sequenced: PBMCs. The genes are TRBV25-1 and TRBJ1-6; TRBD1 is a possible D gene (5 bases). The CDR3 DNA is TGTGCCAGCAGTCCCCCGGACGGAGAACAGGATAATTCACCCCTCCACTTT. Amino acid sequence: CASSPPDGEQDNSPLHF.